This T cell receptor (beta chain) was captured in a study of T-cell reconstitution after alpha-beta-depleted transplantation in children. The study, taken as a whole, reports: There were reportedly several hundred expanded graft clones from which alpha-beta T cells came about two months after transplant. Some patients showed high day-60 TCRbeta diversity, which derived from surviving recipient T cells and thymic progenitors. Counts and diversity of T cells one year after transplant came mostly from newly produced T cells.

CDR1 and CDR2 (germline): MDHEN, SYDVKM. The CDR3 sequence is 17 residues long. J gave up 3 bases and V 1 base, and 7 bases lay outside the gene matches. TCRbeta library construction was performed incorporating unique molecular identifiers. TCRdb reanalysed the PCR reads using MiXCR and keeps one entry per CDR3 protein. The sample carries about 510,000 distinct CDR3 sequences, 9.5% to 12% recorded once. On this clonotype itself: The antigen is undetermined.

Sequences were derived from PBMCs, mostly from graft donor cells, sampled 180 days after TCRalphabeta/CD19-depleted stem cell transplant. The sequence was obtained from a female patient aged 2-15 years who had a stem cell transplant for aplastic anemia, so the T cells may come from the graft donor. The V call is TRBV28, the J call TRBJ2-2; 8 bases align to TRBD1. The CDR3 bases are TGTGCCAGCAGTTTATTACCCGGACAGGGATACACCGGGGAGCTGTTTTTT. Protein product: CASSLLPGQGYTGELFF.